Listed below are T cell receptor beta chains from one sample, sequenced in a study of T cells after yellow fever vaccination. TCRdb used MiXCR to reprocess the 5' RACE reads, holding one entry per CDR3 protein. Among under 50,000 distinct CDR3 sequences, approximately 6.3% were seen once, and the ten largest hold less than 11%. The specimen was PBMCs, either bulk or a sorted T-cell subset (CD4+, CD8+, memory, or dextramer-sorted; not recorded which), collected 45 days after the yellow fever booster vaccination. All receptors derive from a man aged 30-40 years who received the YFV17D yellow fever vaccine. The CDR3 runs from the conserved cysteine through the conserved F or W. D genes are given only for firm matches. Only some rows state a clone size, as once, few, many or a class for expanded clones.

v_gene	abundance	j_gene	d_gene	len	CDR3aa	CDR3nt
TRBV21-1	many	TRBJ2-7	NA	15	CASSKLWESSYEQYF	TGTGCCAGCAGCAAACTCTGGGAAAGCTCCTACGAGCAGTACTTC
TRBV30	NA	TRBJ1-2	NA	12	CAWRGLRNGYTF	TGTGCCTGGAGAGGTCTAAGAAATGGCTACACCTTC
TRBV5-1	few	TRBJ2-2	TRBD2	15	CASSWGLAGTGELFF	TGCGCCAGCAGCTGGGGACTAGCAGGGACCGGGGAGCTGTTTTTT
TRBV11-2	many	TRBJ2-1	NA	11	CASSPGTEQFF	TGTGCCAGCAGCCCAGGCACTGAGCAGTTCTTC
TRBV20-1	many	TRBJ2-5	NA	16	CSASGKGPRGWETQYF	TGCAGTGCTAGCGGGAAGGGGCCCAGGGGTTGGGAGACCCAGTACTTC
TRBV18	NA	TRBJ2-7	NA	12	CASSPDPYEQYF	TGTGCCAGCTCACCGGACCCATACGAGCAGTACTTC
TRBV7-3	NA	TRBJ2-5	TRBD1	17	CASGTGQGTPDQETQYF	TGTGCCAGCGGGACGGGACAGGGGACCCCCGATCAAGAGACCCAGTACTTC
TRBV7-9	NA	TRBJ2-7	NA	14	CASSPGRAAYEQYF	TGTGCCAGCAGCCCCGGTCGTGCCGCCTACGAGCAGTACTTC
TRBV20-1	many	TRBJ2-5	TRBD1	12	CSAETGAETQYF	TGCAGTGCAGAGACAGGGGCTGAGACCCAGTACTTC
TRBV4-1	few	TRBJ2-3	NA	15	CASSWNMDGVDTQYF	TGCGCCAGCAGCTGGAACATGGATGGAGTGGATACGCAGTATTTT
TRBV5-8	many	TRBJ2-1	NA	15	CASSLGASSYNEQFF	TGTGCCAGCAGCTTGGGGGCGAGCTCCTACAATGAGCAGTTCTTC
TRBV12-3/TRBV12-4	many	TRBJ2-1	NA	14	CASSSRTEYNEQFF	TGTGCCAGCAGTTCGAGGACGGAATACAATGAGCAGTTCTTC
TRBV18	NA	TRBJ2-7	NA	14	CASSPVKGRNEQYF	TGTGCCAGCTCACCAGTGAAAGGGAGAAACGAGCAGTACTTC
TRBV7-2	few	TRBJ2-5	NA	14	CASSLRGTFETQYF	TGTGCCAGCAGCTTACGTGGGACATTCGAGACCCAGTACTTC
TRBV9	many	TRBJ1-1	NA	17	CASSVAGWGDVNTEAFF	TGTGCCAGCAGCGTAGCGGGGTGGGGGGATGTGAACACTGAAGCTTTCTTT
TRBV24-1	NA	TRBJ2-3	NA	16	CATSDTRGGEKGTQYF	TGTGCCACCAGTGATACCAGGGGAGGGGAGAAGGGTACGCAGTATTTT
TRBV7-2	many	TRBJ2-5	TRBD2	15	CASSLQAGAAETQYF	TGTGCCAGCAGCTTACAAGCGGGAGCGGCAGAGACCCAGTACTTC
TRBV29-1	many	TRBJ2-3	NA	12	CSVETATDTQYF	TGCAGCGTTGAAACGGCCACAGATACGCAGTATTTT
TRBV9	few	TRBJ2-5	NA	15	CASSVGTAVVETQYF	TGTGCCAGCAGCGTAGGTACTGCCGTTGTAGAGACCCAGTACTTC
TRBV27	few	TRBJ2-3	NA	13	CASSLRPGDTQYF	TGTGCCAGCAGTTTAAGGCCAGGAGATACGCAGTATTTT
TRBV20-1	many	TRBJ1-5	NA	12	CSARKEGQPQHF	TGCAGTGCCAGGAAAGAGGGTCAGCCCCAGCATTTT
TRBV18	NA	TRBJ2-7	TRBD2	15	CASSPRPAGEYEQYF	TGTGCCAGCTCACCACGGCCAGCGGGAGAATACGAGCAGTACTTC
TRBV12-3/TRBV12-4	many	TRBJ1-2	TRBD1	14	CASSAGTANYGYTF	TGTGCCAGCAGTGCTGGGACAGCTAACTATGGCTACACCTTC
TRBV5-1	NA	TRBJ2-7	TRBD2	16	CASSLESSGKVYEQYF	TGCGCCAGCAGCTTGGAATCCAGCGGGAAGGTCTACGAGCAGTACTTC
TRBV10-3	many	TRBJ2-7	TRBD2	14	CAISEGGGAYEQYF	TGTGCCATCAGTGAGGGGGGGGGAGCCTACGAGCAGTACTTC
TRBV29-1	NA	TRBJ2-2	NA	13	CSVPLLGAGELFF	TGCAGCGTTCCCCTCTTGGGGGCCGGGGAGCTGTTTTTT
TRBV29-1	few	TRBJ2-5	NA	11	CTASEGETQYF	TGCACCGCCTCGGAAGGAGAGACCCAGTACTTC
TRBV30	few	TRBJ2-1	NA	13	CAWSLQGPNEQFF	TGTGCCTGGAGTCTCCAGGGACCCAATGAGCAGTTCTTC
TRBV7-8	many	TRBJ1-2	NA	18	CASSSSLLTGRNGGGYTF	TGTGCCAGCAGCTCATCCCTCCTGACAGGCCGAAACGGGGGTGGCTACACCTTC
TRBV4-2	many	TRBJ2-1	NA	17	CASSQVSVGGPYNEQFF	TGTGCCAGCAGCCAAGTTTCGGTCGGAGGGCCCTACAATGAGCAGTTCTTC
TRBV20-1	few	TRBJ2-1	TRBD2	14	CSATSGRAWDEQFF	TGCAGTGCTACTAGCGGGAGGGCCTGGGATGAGCAGTTCTTC
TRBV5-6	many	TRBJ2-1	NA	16	CASSPMEGPRYNEQFF	TGTGCCAGCAGCCCGATGGAGGGGCCACGATACAATGAGCAGTTCTTC
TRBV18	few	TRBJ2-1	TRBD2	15	CASSPGLADYNEQFF	TGTGCCAGCTCACCTGGCCTAGCGGACTACAATGAGCAGTTCTTC
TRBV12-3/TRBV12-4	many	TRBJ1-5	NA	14	CASSSTDSNQPQHF	TGTGCCAGCAGTTCGACAGATAGCAATCAGCCCCAGCATTTT
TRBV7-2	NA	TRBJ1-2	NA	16	CASSLSPQGPNYGYTF	TGTGCCAGCAGCTTGTCCCCTCAGGGACCCAACTATGGCTACACCTTC
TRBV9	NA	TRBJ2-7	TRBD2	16	CASSVGGKGATAEQYF	TGTGCCAGCAGCGTGGGGGGGAAAGGGGCGACGGCCGAGCAGTACTTC
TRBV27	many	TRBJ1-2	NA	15	CASSFFGAGDYGYTF	TGTGCCAGCAGTTTTTTTGGGGCAGGGGACTATGGCTACACCTTC
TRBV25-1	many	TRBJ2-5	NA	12	CASSGGSETQYF	TGTGCCAGCAGCGGGGGTTCGGAGACCCAGTACTTC
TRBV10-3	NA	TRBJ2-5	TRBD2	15	CAIRPSGGFQETQYF	TGTGCCATCAGGCCTAGCGGGGGTTTCCAAGAGACCCAGTACTTC
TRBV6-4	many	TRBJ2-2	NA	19	CASTRIPLDSSLNTGELFF	TGTGCCAGCACGAGGATTCCCCTAGACAGCTCGCTGAACACCGGGGAGCTGTTTTTT
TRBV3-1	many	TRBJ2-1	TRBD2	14	CASSRREGYGEQFF	TGTGCCAGCAGCCGGCGGGAGGGCTATGGTGAGCAGTTCTTC
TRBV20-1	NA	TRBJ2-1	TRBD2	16	CSARGPGLAGAGAQFF	TGCAGTGCTAGAGGGCCGGGACTAGCGGGAGCCGGCGCGCAGTTCTTC
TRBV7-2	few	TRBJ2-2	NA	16	CASTLRRTMNTGELFF	TGTGCCAGCACCCTACGCCGGACCATGAACACCGGGGAGCTGTTTTTT
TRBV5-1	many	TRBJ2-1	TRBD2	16	CASSSRTSGRYNEQFF	TGCGCCAGCAGCTCAAGGACTAGCGGGCGATACAATGAGCAGTTCTTC
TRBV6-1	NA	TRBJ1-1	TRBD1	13	CASTRQGRTEAFF	TGTGCCAGCACCCGACAGGGGCGGACTGAAGCTTTCTTT